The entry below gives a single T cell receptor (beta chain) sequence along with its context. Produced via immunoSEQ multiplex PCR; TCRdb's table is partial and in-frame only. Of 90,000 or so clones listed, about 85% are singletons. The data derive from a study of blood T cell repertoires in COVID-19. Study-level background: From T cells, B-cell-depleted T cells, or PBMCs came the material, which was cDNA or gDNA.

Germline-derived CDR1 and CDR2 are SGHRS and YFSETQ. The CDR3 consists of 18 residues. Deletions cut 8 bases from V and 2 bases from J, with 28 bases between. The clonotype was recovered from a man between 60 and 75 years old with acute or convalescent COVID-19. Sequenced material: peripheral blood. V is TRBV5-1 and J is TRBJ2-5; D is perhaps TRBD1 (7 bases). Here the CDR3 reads CASPRRGAHPGGQETQYF. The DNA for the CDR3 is TGCGCCAGTCCTCGAAGGGGCGCTCACCCAGGGGGGCAAGAGACCCAGTACTTC.